This passage covers 28 T cell receptor beta chains from one sample sequenced in a study of blood T cells in healthy people across ages. It was with a sample-barcoded 5' primer and a J-beta primer mix that a second PCR of roughly 6 to 12 cycles was run. TCRdb itself ran the 5' RACE reads through MiXCR, one entry per CDR3 protein. The sample carries 650,000 to 700,000 distinct CDR3 sequences, approximately 30% recorded once. Sequencing used blood. These receptors came from a woman over 75 in good health.

The chain carries TRBV4-2 and TRBJ2-5, with no clear D. The J call is doubtful: the DNA matches TRBJ2-7 better. Per germline, CDR1 LGHNA and CDR2 YNFKEQ. The CDR3 runs to 12 residues. The CDR3 reads CASSLNPGEQYF. The CDR3 DNA follows: TGTGCCAGCAGTCTCAACCCGGGCGAGCAGTACTTC.

There are a few counts of this clonotype. The CDR3 loop reads CASSFRRTGELFF. The CDR3 DNA follows: TGTGCCAGCAGCTTCCGCCGAACCGGGGAGCTGTTTTTT. The chain carries TRBV7-7 and TRBJ2-2; D ambiguous. Between the trimmed V and J ends, which lost 3 bases and 5 bases, there was a span of 7 bases. This CDR3 contains 13 residues. Germline V lookup: CDR1 SSHAT, CDR2 FNYEAQ (reference sequence).

This chain links TRBV6-6 with TRBJ2-1; 14 positions agree with TRBD2. The CDR3 is 16 residues long. Germline V gives CDR1 MNHNY, CDR2 SVGAGI (reference sequence). J was trimmed by 3 bases and V by 6 bases; bases with no gene match: 4. The CDR3: CASRGLAGANYNEQFF. In DNA form, the CDR3 reads TGTGCCAGCAGGGGACTAGCGGGGGCTAACTACAATGAGCAGTTCTTC.

The chain has TRBV7-9 and TRBJ1-5; D uncertain. V lost 4 bases to trimming and J lost 2 bases, with 9 bases between them. The germline CDR1 and CDR2 sequences are SEHNR and FQNEAQ (reference sequence). CDR3 length: 14 residues. The CDR3 nucleotides read TGTGCCAGCAGCTCTTCCTGGGGCAATCAGCCCCAGCATTTT. Translated: CASSSSWGNQPQHF.

This clonotype was detected ten times or more. The chain couples TRBV6-6 to TRBJ2-5; D may be TRBD2 (6 bases). V gave up 6 bases and J gave up 9 bases, with 11 bases separating them. This CDR3 has 11 residues. From germline, CDR1 is MNHNY and CDR2 SVGAGI (reference sequence). The CDR3 DNA sequence: TGTGCCAGCAGCCTAGCGTGGGCCCAGTACTTC. It yields the protein CASSLAWAQYF.

On this clonotype itself: This sequence may be a read error, since a much larger clone differs from it by one base. V usage is TRBV20-1 and J usage is TRBJ2-5, with a weak D call TRBD2 (7 bases). The CDR3 has 12 amino acids. The germline V gene encodes CDR1 DFQATT and CDR2 SNEGSKA (reference sequence). The CDR3 sequence is CRAGGQVETQYF. The CDR3 region has the DNA TGCAGGGCCGGGGGGCAAGTCGAGACCCAGTACTTC.

On this clonotype: This may arise from a read error, as a much more abundant clone is one base away. The chain is built from TRBV30 and TRBJ2-7, with 8 bases fitting TRBD2. The CDR3 is 14 residues long. Germline-derived CDR1 and CDR2 are GTSNPN and SVGIG (reference sequence). The J segment lost 7 bases and the V segment lost 2 bases, leaving 10 bases of the junction unmatched. DNA of the CDR3: TGTGCCTGGAGTACCGGGGGGGAGTACAATGAGCAGTACTTC. It yields the protein CAWSTGGEYNEQYF.

In the case of this clonotype: This sequence may be a read error, since a much larger clone differs from it by one base. V usage is TRBV12-3 or TRBV12-4 and J usage is TRBJ2-7; 8 nucleotides match TRBD2. This CDR3 has 14 amino acids. Trimming removed 3 bases from V and 7 bases from J; junction bases left unmatched: 8. CDR3 loop: CASSLRGAHNEQYF. The CDR3 bases are TGTGCCAGCAGTTTGCGGGGGGCACACAATGAGCAGTACTTC.

This clonotype has ten or more counts. V gene TRBV29-1 combines with J gene TRBJ2-1; the D gene is possibly TRBD1 (6 bases). V dropped 1 base and J dropped 3 bases, with 16 bases sitting between them. This CDR3 is 16 amino acids long. The germline V gene encodes CDR1 SQVTM and CDR2 ANQGSEA. In nucleotides, the CDR3 is TGCAGCGTTGAAGGATTAGGCCAGGGGAACTACAATGAGCAGTTCTTC. This sequence encodes CSVEGLGQGNYNEQFF.

Only a few counts were recorded for this clonotype. The junction and the germline gene differ at one end; a read error may be behind it. The gene calls are TRBV7-2 and TRBJ2-3; D is undetermined. The germline gives CDR1 SGHTA, CDR2 FQGNSA. The CDR3 consists of 11 residues. The CDR3 reads CAGSLLDTQYF. CDR3 coding DNA: TGTGCCGGCAGCTTACTAGATACGCAGTATTTT.

This clonotype was counted a few times. V usage is TRBV6-2 or TRBV6-3 and J usage is TRBJ1-2; D unclear. The CDR3 consists of 11 residues. Germline V gene data show CDR1 as MNHEY and CDR2 as SVGEGT. The V end was cut by 6 bases, the J end by 7 bases, with 9 bases between. The CDR3 sequence is CASRTQSGYTF. CDR3 in DNA: TGTGCCAGCAGGACCCAGAGTGGCTACACCTTC.

This clonotype turned up a few times. The CDR3 DNA reads as TGTGCCAGCAGCTTAGTTTCCACAGGATACTTTAGCACAGATACGCAGTATTTT. The encoded protein is CASSLVSTGYFSTDTQYF. This chain links TRBV7-3 with TRBJ2-3; TRBD1 is a possible D gene (5 bases). CDR1 is SGHTA, CDR2 FQGTGA, per germline. With 2 bases removed from V and 0 bases from J, the gap between germline ends came to 18 bases. The CDR3 loop spans 18 amino acids.

The table lists this clonotype with many counts. V is TRBV6-5 and J is TRBJ1-2, with D possibly TRBD1 on 6 matching bases. The CDR3 is 13 amino acids. V was shortened by 6 bases and J by 8 bases, with 16 bases between the two germline ends. The germline CDR1 and CDR2 sequences are MNHEY and SVGAGI. The CDR3 DNA is TGTGCCAGCAGGGCAGGCTCTCAGGGGGGCTACACCTTC. Translation gives CASRAGSQGGYTF.

V is TRBV30 and J is TRBJ1-2; D possibly corresponds to TRBD1 (5 bases). CDR1 and CDR2 (germline): GTSNPN, SVGIG (reference sequence). V was shortened by 2 bases and J by 4 bases, with 14 bases between the two germline ends. The CDR3 covers 14 residues. DNA of the CDR3: TGTGCCTGGAGTACAACGCCCACAGGCTATGGCTACACCTTC. Its protein is CAWSTTPTGYGYTF.

This clonotype was seen at least ten times. This could be a read error, since a much larger clone is one nucleotide away. The rearrangement joins TRBV6-2 or TRBV6-3 to TRBJ1-6; D not resolved. V lost 2 bases to trimming and J lost 8 bases, with 4 bases between them. The CDR3 is 12 amino acids. CDR1 and CDR2 from the germline V gene are MNHEY and SVGEGT. CDR3 protein: CASSYTDSPLHF. Written as DNA, the CDR3 is TGTGCCAGCAGTTACACGGATTCACCCCTCCACTTT.

The J gene is TRBJ2-1, the V gene TRBV6-2 or TRBV6-3; 11 bases match TRBD2. CDR1 MNHEY and CDR2 SVGEGT come from the germline V gene. Losses at the gene ends were 2 bases for V and 0 bases for J; bases not matched to a gene: 9. This CDR3 comprises 19 residues. The CDR3 region is CASSYSLAGGSSSYNEQFF. The CDR3 DNA sequence: TGTGCCAGCAGTTACAGTCTAGCGGGGGGCTCAAGCTCCTACAATGAGCAGTTCTTC.

Concerning this clonotype: A clone one base away is much larger, so this may be a read error. This chain joins TRBV7-6 and TRBJ2-4; D is unclear. Germline CDR1 SGHVS, CDR2 FNYEAQ. CDR3 length: 16 residues. CDR3 nucleotide sequence: TGTGCCGGCAGCTCGTTTCTAGGGCTGGGCAAAAACATTCAGTACTTC. As protein: CAGSSFLGLGKNIQYF.

This clonotype was observed a handful of times. This sequence joins TRBV24-1 and TRBJ1-1; tentatively, D is TRBD1 (5 bases). The V and J ends lost 3 bases and 1 base respectively, with 11 bases between them. The CDR3 is 15 amino acids. Looked up from germline, CDR1 is KGHDR and CDR2 is SFDVKD. CDR3 loop: CATSDGGRGNTEAFF. CDR3 bases: TGTGCCACCAGTGATGGGGGACGTGGGAACACTGAAGCTTTCTTT.

J is TRBJ1-1 and V is TRBV24-1; D is unclear. V was trimmed by 6 bases and J by 3 bases, leaving 10 bases between them. The CDR3 has 13 amino acids. Germline values: CDR1 KGHDR, CDR2 SFDVKD. The DNA of the CDR3 is TGTGCCACCAGTAAGGGTTTGGACACTGAAGCTTTCTTT. It yields the protein CATSKGLDTEAFF.

This clonotype was seen repeatedly, ten times or more. V gene TRBV30 combines with J gene TRBJ1-6; D gene ambiguous. V was pared by 0 bases and J by 9 bases, with 6 bases between. The CDR3 has 12 residues. Germline CDR1 and CDR2: GTSNPN and SVGIG (reference sequence). CDR3 residues: CAWSVNSSPLHF. CDR3 nucleotides: TGTGCCTGGAGTGTTAACAGTTCACCCCTCCACTTT.

The table lists this clonotype with a count of one. The rearrangement links TRBV9 to TRBJ1-4; D possibly corresponds to TRBD1 (6 bases). The V end lost 3 bases, the J end lost 11 bases, and 17 bases lay between the germline ends. The CDR3 covers 14 residues. Germline CDR1 is SGDLS and CDR2 is YYNGEE. The CDR3 DNA reads TGTGCCAGCAGCGAGCGGGACATAAGCTCGAAACTGTTTTTT. Translation gives CASSERDISSKLFF.

This clonotype was counted ten times or more. This may be a read error: a much more frequent sequence differs by one nucleotide. The V call is TRBV12-3 or TRBV12-4, the J call TRBJ1-4, with TRBD1 matching 10 bases. The length of the CDR3 is 14 residues. CDR3 coding DNA: TGTGCCAGCAGCAGGACAGGGGGTAATGAAAAACGGTTTTTT. This translates into CASSRTGGNEKRFF.

Here the CDR3 reads CASRGPAFYTQYF. The CDR3 DNA sequence: TGTGCCAGCAGGGGACCAGCTTTCTATACGCAGTATTTT. The V and J genes are TRBV6-5 and TRBJ2-3; D possibly uses TRBD1 or TRBD2 (5 bases each). Germline V CDR1 and CDR2: MNHEY, SVGAGI. The CDR3 is 13 amino acids. The V end lost 6 bases, the J end lost 7 bases, and 14 bases lay between the germline ends.

The rearrangement uses TRBV7-2 and TRBJ1-2, with 11 positions matching TRBD1. The CDR3 runs to 15 residues. From germline, CDR1 is SGHTA and CDR2 FQGNSA. After removal of 5 bases from V and 4 bases from J, the junction contained 6 bases not matched to a gene. As DNA, the CDR3 is TGTGCCAGCAGCACGGGGACAGGGGGGGGCTATGGCTACACCTTC. It specifies CASSTGTGGGYGYTF.

This chain connects TRBV7-3 to TRBJ1-2; D uncertain. The CDR3 has 13 amino acids. The V gene's germline CDR1 is SGHTA and CDR2 FQGTGA. Trimming pared 5 bases from V and 4 bases from J, leaving 11 bases between. Here the CDR3 reads CASSIGLGYGYTF. CDR3 DNA: TGTGCCAGCAGCATCGGACTGGGCTATGGCTACACCTTC.

This clonotype was seen more than once but under ten times. The chain joins TRBV20-1 to TRBJ2-3, with D possibly matching TRBD1 (6 bases). CDR3 length: 14 residues. V was cut by 4 bases and J by 2 bases, with 13 bases left in between. Germline lookup yields CDR1 DFQATT and CDR2 SNEGSKA (reference sequence). The CDR3 loop reads CSAIKTGTTDTQYF. DNA of the CDR3: TGCAGTGCTATAAAAACAGGGACCACAGATACGCAGTATTTT.

This clonotype was picked up many times. This CDR3 reads CASSQDGGGTGQETQYF. The CDR3 DNA is TGCGCCAGCAGCCAAGACGGGGGGGGTACGGGGCAAGAGACCCAGTACTTC. The chain is built from TRBV4-1 and TRBJ2-5; the match to TRBD2 covers 8 bases. Unmatched junction bases numbered 8, after V lost 0 bases and J lost 2 bases. Germline V gene sequence: CDR1 MGHRA, CDR2 YSYEKL. CDR3 length equals 17 residues.

V usage is TRBV18 and J usage is TRBJ2-4, with 11 bases that match TRBD1. The J call is uncertain, as TRBJ2-7 better fits the DNA end. This CDR3 has 16 amino acids. The germline V gene has CDR1 KGHSH and CDR2 LQKENI. This CDR3 reads CASSRTRGQGVHEQYF. CDR3 sequence (DNA): TGTGCCAGCTCACGGACTAGGGGACAGGGGGTCCACGAGCAGTACTTC.